What follows are 32 T cell receptor beta chains derived from one specimen sequenced in a study of cytomegalovirus exposure and HLA in healthy donors. The primer mix had 60 Vbeta and 13 Jbeta primers. Clones were read by immunoSEQ multiplex PCR, and TCRdb kept only the in-frame ones, dropping some. Of 120,000 or so clones in the sample, about 79% were seen once. The sample comprised PBMCs. The source of these receptors is a woman aged 50 to 60 in good health and CMV-seronegative.

The chain is built from TRBV13 and TRBJ2-1; possibly TRBD1 for D (5 bases). Germline assignment: CDR1 PRHDT and CDR2 FYEKMQ (reference sequence). V was trimmed by 7 bases and J by 15 bases, leaving 25 bases between them. The CDR3 spans 14 residues. CDR3 sequence (DNA): TGTGCCAGCAATCCCGGCAGGGCACCCGATGCTTTGTTCTTC. It specifies CASNPGRAPDALFF.

CDR3 nucleotides: TGTGCCAGCAGCTTAGTAGGTGGGGCGACCCCCTACGAGCAGTACTTC. It translates to CASSLVGGATPYEQYF. The genes are TRBV11-2 and TRBJ2-7; possibly TRBD1 for D (5 bases). The CDR3 sequence is 16 residues long. The V end was cut by 1 base, the J end by 2 bases, with 15 bases between. Germline V gene data show CDR1 as SGHAT and CDR2 as FQNNGV.

The gene calls are TRBV15 and TRBJ2-1; D may be TRBD2 (6 bases). Trimming took off 8 bases at V and 7 bases at J, with 15 bases between the two ends. The CDR3 spans 13 residues. The germline gives CDR1 LNHNV, CDR2 YYDKDF (reference sequence). The CDR3 sequence: CATAYARGNEQFF. CDR3 DNA: TGTGCCACCGCCTACGCTCGGGGGAATGAGCAGTTCTTC.

The chain employs TRBV27 and TRBJ2-7; 7 bases are a match to TRBD2. Germline V lookup: CDR1 MNHEY, CDR2 SMNVEV (reference sequence). The ends lost 5 bases at V and 10 bases at J; junction bases unmatched: 11. The CDR3 totals 13 residues. CDR3: CASSPIRTGGQYF. As DNA, the CDR3 is TGTGCCAGCAGTCCCATCAGAACGGGAGGACAGTACTTC.

By sample fraction, this clone is medium-sized. The CDR3 DNA reads TGTGCCAGCAGCCCCATGGGGGGGGACACCGGGGAGCTGTTTTTT. This codes for CASSPMGGDTGELFF. The chain couples TRBV7-2 to TRBJ2-2; 7 bases align to TRBD2. V shed 5 bases, J shed 3 bases, and the junction held 6 bases outside the gene matches. From germline, CDR1 is SGHTA and CDR2 FQGNSA. This CDR3 comprises 15 residues.

V is TRBV7-2 and J is TRBJ2-7; D unresolved. The CDR3 spans 13 residues. The germline CDR1 and CDR2 sequences are SGHTA and FQGNSA. The V end lost 1 base, the J end lost 0 bases, and 4 bases lay between the germline ends. The CDR3: CASSLGASYEQYF. The DNA for the CDR3 is TGTGCCAGCAGCTTAGGGGCCTCCTACGAGCAGTACTTC.

The chain couples TRBV15 to TRBJ2-1; 7 positions match TRBD2. The germline gives CDR1 LNHNV, CDR2 YYDKDF (reference sequence). V was pared by 0 bases and J by 4 bases, with 6 bases of the junction left unmatched. This CDR3 spans 16 amino acids. CDR3 in amino acids: CATSRDRTRAYNEQFF. DNA for the CDR3: TGTGCCACCAGCAGAGATCGGACTAGAGCATACAATGAGCAGTTCTTC.

V and J are TRBV28 and TRBJ1-2; D unclear. The CDR3 is made up of 11 amino acids. V gave up 6 bases and J gave up 6 bases, with 8 bases separating them. The germline gives CDR1 MDHEN, CDR2 SYDVKM. CDR3 loop: CASRTTHGYTF. The DNA of the CDR3 is TGTGCCAGCAGAACTACACATGGCTACACCTTC.

This clone was detected a few times. The chain links TRBV18 to TRBJ1-1, with D perhaps TRBD1 (6 bases). CDR1 KGHSH and CDR2 LQKENI come from the germline V gene. This CDR3 comprises 13 residues. Trimming took 2 bases from V and 8 from J, leaving 12 bases between them. DNA of the CDR3: TGTGCCAGCTCACCAGTTGGTACAGGGGAAGCTTTCTTT. Encoded protein: CASSPVGTGEAFF. Filled out from reference TRBV18 and TRBJ1-1, the complete variable domain reads NAGVMQNPRHLVRRRGQEARLRCSPMKGHSHVYWYRQLPEEGLKFMVYLQKENIIDESGMPKERFSAEFPKEGPSILRIQQVVRGDSAAYFCASSPVGTGEAFFGQGTRLTVV.

The chain couples TRBV10-2 to TRBJ2-7; TRBD1 might be the D (6 bases). V was clipped by 7 bases and J by 4 bases, with 11 bases between them. The CDR3 totals 12 residues. Per the germline V gene, CDR1 is WSHSY and CDR2 is SAAADI. CDR3 coding DNA: TGCGCCAGCACCGCAGGGGAATACGAGCAGTACTTC. It codes for CASTAGEYEQYF.

The chain employs TRBV15 and TRBJ1-1; possibly TRBD1 for D (6 bases). V was clipped by 0 bases and J by 9 bases, with 17 bases between them. The CDR3 has 15 amino acids. The V gene's germline CDR1 is LNHNV and CDR2 YYDKDF (reference sequence). The CDR3 DNA reads as TGTGCCACCAGCAGAGATTCCCGGACAGCCCTAAAAGCTTTCTTT. It encodes CATSRDSRTALKAFF.

This clone was found a few times. The DNA of the CDR3 is TGTGCCAGCAGCCATCTAGCGAGCACAGATACGCAGTATTTT. It is translated as CASSHLASTDTQYF. V and J are TRBV7-9 and TRBJ2-3, with D maybe TRBD2 (6 bases). The CDR3 loop spans 14 amino acids. Germline CDR1 is SEHNR and CDR2 is FQNEAQ (reference sequence). The germline V and J ends were trimmed by 5 bases and 0 bases, with 9 bases remaining between them.

V gene TRBV14 combines with J gene TRBJ2-1, with 8 nucleotides matching TRBD2. Per the germline V gene, CDR1 is SGHDN and CDR2 is FVKESK. Trimming cost V 4 bases and J 6 bases; bases outside gene matches: 8. This CDR3 has 15 residues. CDR3 sequence: CASSPPGRAFNEQFF. The CDR3 coding sequence is TGTGCCAGCAGCCCCCCCGGGAGGGCCTTCAATGAGCAGTTCTTC.

Only one count was recorded for this clone. The gene calls are TRBV6-5 and TRBJ1-1, with D possibly TRBD1 on 5 matching bases. The V gene's germline CDR1 is MNHEY and CDR2 SVGAGI. V was cut by 6 bases and J by 3 bases, with 11 bases left in between. The CDR3 extends over 13 amino acids. The CDR3 protein is CASSRGRDTEAFF. The CDR3 DNA sequence: TGTGCCAGCAGCCGAGGCAGGGACACTGAAGCTTTCTTT.

The genes are TRBV9 and TRBJ2-2; TRBD2 agrees at 8 bases. The V gene end was trimmed by 1 base and the J gene end by 1 base; junction bases not matched to a gene: 0. This CDR3 is built from 15 residues. Germline values: CDR1 SGDLS, CDR2 YYNGEE. This CDR3 reads CASSVTSGNTGELFF. CDR3 bases: TGTGCCAGCAGCGTAACTAGCGGGAACACCGGGGAGCTGTTTTTT.

The chain has TRBV18 and TRBJ2-2, with D perhaps matching TRBD2 (6 bases). CDR1 KGHSH and CDR2 LQKENI come from the germline V gene. Trimming stripped 2 bases from V and 5 bases from J, with 24 bases between. The CDR3 covers 19 residues. This CDR3 reads CASSPEARIADRGTGELFF. CDR3 nucleotide sequence: TGTGCCAGCTCACCAGAGGCAAGAATAGCGGACCGAGGGACCGGGGAGCTGTTTTTT.

The rearrangement uses TRBV7-3 and TRBJ2-1; tentatively, D is TRBD1 (6 bases). The CDR3 length is 15 residues. Trimming stripped 4 bases from V and 7 bases from J, with 17 bases between. Germline V lookup: CDR1 SGHTA, CDR2 FQGTGA. CDR3 in amino acids: CASSSKGHVSNEQFF. Written as DNA, the CDR3 is TGTGCCAGCAGCTCAAAGGGACACGTGAGTAATGAGCAGTTCTTC.

CDR3 nucleotide sequence: TGTGCCAGCTCACCGGGAGCGGTTAGCACAGATACGCAGTATTTT. This gives the protein CASSPGAVSTDTQYF. The V gene is TRBV18, the J gene TRBJ2-3, with a weak D call TRBD2 (5 bases). Between the trimmed V and J ends, which lost 3 bases and 0 bases, there was a span of 10 bases. Germline V gene sequence: CDR1 KGHSH, CDR2 LQKENI. CDR3 length: 15 residues.

The rearrangement joins TRBV5-6 to TRBJ1-4, with TRBD1 matching 8 bases. The CDR3 contains 16 residues. Germline V gives CDR1 SGHDT, CDR2 YYEEEE. V shed 2 bases and J 7 bases; nucleotides not matched to a gene: 10. CDR3 amino acids: CASSFTHGQGSEKLFF. CDR3 coding DNA: TGTGCCAGCAGCTTTACCCACGGACAGGGAAGTGAAAAACTGTTTTTT.

The gene calls are TRBV2 and TRBJ1-4; D is perhaps TRBD1 (5 bases). The germline V and J ends were trimmed by 0 bases and 7 bases, with 9 bases remaining between them. CDR1 is SNHLY and CDR2 is FYNNEI in the germline V gene. The CDR3 has 14 amino acids. CDR3 DNA sequence: TGTGCCAGCAGTGAAGCGGGGGGGATTGAAAAACTGTTTTTT. Residues: CASSEAGGIEKLFF.

The V call is TRBV28, the J call TRBJ2-7, with TRBD1 identical over 7 bases. Germline V CDR1 and CDR2: MDHEN, SYDVKM. This CDR3 is built from 15 residues. Germline trimming cut 5 bases from V and 4 bases from J; bases unmatched to any gene: 11. The CDR3, as DNA: TGTGCCAGCAGTCTCCCTGGTGGGACAGAGTACGAGCAGTACTTC. It specifies CASSLPGGTEYEQYF.

This CDR3 reads CAWGGQGNQETQYF. For the CDR3, the DNA is TGTGCCTGGGGGGGACAGGGGAACCAAGAGACCCAGTACTTC. V gene TRBV30 combines with J gene TRBJ2-5, with 10 bases that match TRBD1. The J segment lost 0 bases and the V segment lost 5 bases, leaving 3 bases of the junction unmatched. Germline V gives CDR1 GTSNPN, CDR2 SVGIG (reference sequence). CDR3 length: 14 residues.

The CDR3, as DNA: TGCAGCGTTGAAGCTGGTGAGGCGGGATTGGTGCAGTTCTTC. Translated: CSVEAGEAGLVQFF. The chain uses TRBV29-1 and TRBJ2-1, with D tentatively TRBD2 (6 bases). This CDR3 comprises 14 residues. The germline gives CDR1 SQVTM, CDR2 ANQGSEA. V was pared by 1 base and J by 12 bases, with 19 bases between.

This clone appeared once. The gene calls are TRBV5-1 and TRBJ2-5; TRBD2 is a possible D gene (6 bases). TRBJ2-7 matches the DNA end more closely, so the J call is doubtful. Germline V CDR1 and CDR2: SGHRS, YFSETQ. This CDR3 has 14 residues. The CDR3 bases are TGCGCCAGCAGCACCCCCGGGACTTACGGCGAGCAGTACTTC. It yields the protein CASSTPGTYGEQYF.

The rearrangement joins TRBV7-9 to TRBJ1-4; D is possibly TRBD1 (6 bases). V lost 5 bases and J lost 8, with 21 bases in between. The CDR3 sequence is 16 residues long. Per the germline V gene, CDR1 is SEHNR and CDR2 is FQNEAQ (reference sequence). The CDR3 here is CASSRTGNREGEKLFF. CDR3 bases: TGTGCCAGCAGCCGGACCGGGAACAGGGAGGGGGAAAAACTGTTTTTT.

V usage is TRBV28 and J usage is TRBJ2-7; 8 nucleotides match TRBD2. Germline V gene lookup returns CDR1 MDHEN and CDR2 SYDVKM. The trim removed 6 bases at V and 4 bases at J, leaving 14 bases unmatched. The CDR3 totals 16 residues. The CDR3 region is CASRVPSSGSQYEQYF. In DNA form, the CDR3 reads TGTGCCAGCAGGGTCCCCTCTAGCGGGTCCCAGTACGAGCAGTACTTC.

In this sample, this clone turned up a few times. The chain has TRBV19 and TRBJ2-7, with a possible D match to TRBD1 (7 bases). CDR3 length equals 13 residues. Germline V gene lookup returns CDR1 LNHDA and CDR2 SQIVND (reference sequence). V was clipped by 4 bases and J by 9 bases, with 16 bases between them. The CDR3 protein is CASSTGQAGWQYF. In nucleotides, the CDR3 is TGTGCCAGTAGTACCGGACAGGCGGGGTGGCAGTACTTC.

This clone has just a few counts. The chain recombines TRBV5-1 with TRBJ2-7, with TRBD2 matching 12 bases. The CDR3 length is 17 residues. Trimming took 0 bases from V and 5 from J; bases not matched to a gene: 9. Germline CDR1 and CDR2: SGHRS and YFSETQ. Here the CDR3 reads CASSLVLAGGPEHEQYF. DNA for the CDR3: TGCGCCAGCAGCTTGGTGCTAGCGGGAGGGCCGGAACACGAGCAGTACTTC.

The chain carries TRBV27 and TRBJ2-5; 9 bases map to TRBD1. Germline V CDR1 and CDR2: MNHEY, SMNVEV (reference sequence). V was clipped by 4 bases and J by 4 bases; unmatched bases: 1. The CDR3 is 13 amino acids. The CDR3 DNA is TGTGCCAGCAGTTGGACAGGGGTAGAGACCCAGTACTTC. This codes for CASSWTGVETQYF.

The V and J genes are TRBV4-3 and TRBJ2-7, with 8 positions matching TRBD1. CDR3 length equals 18 residues. Trimming removed 3 bases from V and 3 bases from J; junction bases left unmatched: 16. The germline CDR1 and CDR2 sequences are LGHNA and YSLEER. The CDR3 DNA is TGCGCCAGCAGCCACGAAGCCGTCGACAGGGGTGGGTTCTACGAGCAGTACTTC. Protein product: CASSHEAVDRGGFYEQYF.

This chain links TRBV5-6 with TRBJ2-7; TRBD1 is a possible D gene (6 bases). The V and J ends lost 4 bases and 5 bases respectively, with 13 bases between them. Germline V gene lookup returns CDR1 SGHDT and CDR2 YYEEEE. CDR3 length: 13 residues. CDR3 protein: CASSGGRGNEQYF. DNA for the CDR3: TGTGCCAGCAGCGGGGGTAGGGGGAACGAGCAGTACTTC. Complete variable domain (other parts from reference TRBV5-6 and TRBJ2-7): DAGVTQSPTHLIKTRGQQVTLRCSPKSGHDTVSWYQQALGQGPQFIFQYYEEEERQRGNFPDRFSGHQFPNYSSELNVNALLLGDSALYLCASSGGRGNEQYFGPGTRLTVT.

This clone turned up a few times. This chain uses TRBV7-2 with TRBJ1-2; possibly TRBD1 for D (5 bases). The length of the CDR3 is 15 residues. Germline CDR1 SGHTA, CDR2 FQGNSA. Deletions cut 2 bases from V and 0 bases from J, with 10 bases between. The DNA of the CDR3 is TGTGCCAGCAGCTTAAACCCGACAGCTAACTATGGCTACACCTTC. It codes for CASSLNPTANYGYTF.